The 32 T cell receptor beta chains listed next were all sequenced from one sample in a study of T cell responses to AZD1222 COVID-19 vaccine. Produced via immunoSEQ multiplex PCR; TCRdb's table is partial and in-frame only. The sample lists 75,000 to 90,000 clones; roughly 82% were seen once. This specimen consisted of peripheral blood, obtained on day 0 of AZD1222 vaccination. The receptor set was obtained from an adult in good health.

The V gene is TRBV19, the J gene TRBJ2-2, with D unclear. The V and J ends lost 4 bases and 1 base respectively, with 13 bases between them. Germline values: CDR1 LNHDA, CDR2 SQIVND (reference sequence). The CDR3 spans 16 residues. CDR3 sequence: CASSRTKIGNTGELFF. CDR3 DNA: TGTGCCAGTAGTAGGACCAAAATCGGGAACACCGGGGAGCTGTTTTTT.

CDR3 nucleotides: TGTGCCAGCAGCCAAGATGATCTGACAAGCCCAAACTATGGCTACACCTTC. Translation gives CASSQDDLTSPNYGYTF. The chain recombines TRBV3-1 (or the pseudogene TRBV3-2) with TRBJ1-2; D is ambiguous. V gave up 0 bases and J gave up 2 bases, with 16 bases separating them. CDR1 and CDR2 from the germline V gene are LGHDT and YNNKEL (reference sequence). CDR3 length: 17 amino acids.

The chain has TRBV6-6 and TRBJ1-1, with D perhaps TRBD1 (5 bases). There are 11 residues in the CDR3. Germline loops: CDR1 MNHNY, CDR2 SVGAGI (reference sequence). V was clipped by 10 bases and J by 8 bases, with 14 bases between them. The CDR3 loop is CAIDEGREAFF. The DNA of the CDR3 is TGTGCCATCGATGAGGGGAGGGAAGCTTTCTTT.

This rearrangement joins TRBV4-1 to TRBJ2-3; 7 bases map to TRBD1. V shed 4 bases and J 1 base; nucleotides not matched to a gene: 8. This CDR3 is built from 16 residues. CDR1 is MGHRA, CDR2 YSYEKL, per germline. The CDR3 reads CASSPMRGQGTDTQYF. For the CDR3, the DNA is TGCGCCAGCAGCCCAATGAGGGGGCAGGGCACAGATACGCAGTATTTT.

V usage is TRBV27 and J usage is TRBJ1-2, with 8 bases fitting TRBD1. From germline, CDR1 is MNHEY and CDR2 SMNVEV (reference sequence). This CDR3 comprises 16 residues. V was clipped by 0 bases and J by 7 bases; unmatched bases: 10. CDR3 nucleotide sequence: TGTGCCAGCAGTTTATCCTCTCCAGGGGGCTTTCTTGGCTACACCTTC. Translated, it gives CASSLSSPGGFLGYTF.

J is TRBJ2-1 and V is TRBV27; possible D gene TRBD1, 6 bases. Trimming cost V 3 bases and J 7 bases, with 19 bases left between them. Germline assignment: CDR1 MNHEY and CDR2 SMNVEV (reference sequence). CDR3 size: 16 residues. In nucleotides, the CDR3 is TGTGCCAGCAGTTTTATTGAACAGGGCTCTACAAATGAGCAGTTCTTC. This sequence encodes CASSFIEQGSTNEQFF.

The chain is built from TRBV2 and TRBJ2-3; 8 bases are a match to TRBD1. V shed 7 bases, J shed 3 bases, and the junction held 3 bases outside the gene matches. The CDR3 consists of 13 residues. Germline CDR1 is SNHLY and CDR2 is FYNNEI. The CDR3 nucleotides are TGTGCCAGCACTGGACAGGGAACAGATACGCAGTATTTT. Its translation: CASTGQGTDTQYF.

The V gene is TRBV5-1, the J gene TRBJ2-2; TRBD2 agrees at 11 bases. The J segment lost 3 bases and the V segment lost 5 bases, leaving 9 bases of the junction unmatched. In germline, CDR1 is SGHRS, CDR2 YFSETQ. The CDR3 loop spans 17 amino acids. CDR3 loop: CASRRASGRIDTGELFF. CDR3 in DNA: TGCGCCAGCAGGAGGGCTAGCGGGAGGATCGACACCGGGGAGCTGTTTTTT.

V is TRBV25-1 and J is TRBJ2-1; a weak D match, TRBD1 (6 bases). V was trimmed by 2 bases and J by 2 bases, leaving 7 bases between them. CDR1 MGHDK and CDR2 SYGVNS come from the germline V gene. This CDR3 region has 14 residues. The CDR3 is CASSEGGPYNEQFF. The CDR3 bases are TGTGCCAGCAGTGAAGGGGGCCCCTACAATGAGCAGTTCTTC.

The V call is TRBV7-8, the J call TRBJ2-1; 9 bases map to TRBD2. CDR1 SGHVS and CDR2 FQNEAQ come from the germline V gene. The CDR3 is 15 amino acids. J lost 1 base, V lost 7 bases, and 5 bases had no gene match. The CDR3 region is CASTGGRESYNEQFF. CDR3 nucleotide sequence: TGTGCCAGCACCGGCGGGAGGGAGTCCTACAATGAGCAGTTCTTC.

The rearrangement uses TRBV5-5 and TRBJ1-1, with D hard to call. CDR3 length equals 16 residues. The germline CDR1 and CDR2 sequences are SGHKS and YYEKEE (reference sequence). Trimming stripped 0 bases from V and 3 bases from J, with 15 bases between. CDR3 nucleotides: TGTGCCAGCAGCTTGGGTCCTGGGTTGGTAGACACTGAAGCTTTCTTT. This encodes CASSLGPGLVDTEAFF.

This chain links TRBV24-1 with TRBJ2-5; D might be TRBD1 (6 bases). There are 14 residues in the CDR3. Deletions cut 5 bases from V and 5 bases from J, with 14 bases between. CDR1 and CDR2 (germline): KGHDR, SFDVKD. This chain's CDR3 is CATSAWDTPETQYF. The CDR3, as DNA: TGTGCCACCAGTGCCTGGGACACCCCCGAGACCCAGTACTTC.

The J gene is TRBJ1-6, the V gene TRBV5-1, with a weak D call TRBD1 (6 bases). Germline V gives CDR1 SGHRS, CDR2 YFSETQ. The V end was cut by 2 bases, the J end by 7 bases, with 13 bases between. The CDR3 length is 15 residues. The CDR3 loop reads CASSFRPGDNSPLHF. CDR3 DNA sequence: TGCGCCAGCAGCTTCCGACCAGGGGACAATTCACCCCTCCACTTT.

The V call is TRBV27, the J call TRBJ1-1; TRBD1 might be the D (5 bases). V shed 6 bases and J shed 3 bases, with 20 bases lying between them. This CDR3 comprises 16 residues. Germline-derived CDR1 and CDR2 are MNHEY and SMNVEV (reference sequence). CDR3 sequence reads: CASRYGGPGWYTEAFF. CDR3 coding DNA: TGTGCCAGCAGATACGGGGGTCCCGGTTGGTACACTGAAGCTTTCTTT.

V is TRBV6-4 and J is TRBJ1-1, with D unclear. The CDR3 extends over 13 amino acids. V was trimmed by 0 bases and J by 5 bases, leaving 7 bases between them. Germline-derived CDR1 and CDR2 are MRHNA and SNTAGT. CDR3 sequence (DNA): TGTGCCAGCAGTGACTCCCGGCAGACTGAAGCTTTCTTT. Protein: CASSDSRQTEAFF.

This chain uses TRBV19 with TRBJ2-7, with D possibly being TRBD1 or TRBD2 (5 bases each). Germline loops: CDR1 LNHDA, CDR2 SQIVND (reference sequence). With 4 bases removed from V and 0 bases from J, the gap between germline ends came to 22 bases. The CDR3 spans 18 residues. The CDR3 protein is CASSTAGVMGVHSYEQYF. As DNA, the CDR3 is TGTGCCAGTAGTACCGCAGGCGTTATGGGGGTTCACTCCTACGAGCAGTACTTC.

This clone showed up just a few times. The chain links TRBV5-1 to TRBJ2-7, with 14 bases lining up with TRBD2. Germline-derived CDR1 and CDR2 are SGHRS and YFSETQ. V was clipped by 4 bases and J by 2 bases; unmatched bases: 8. The CDR3 extends over 17 amino acids. The CDR3 is CASSLGTSGSLTYEQYF. The CDR3 DNA reads as TGCGCCAGCAGCCTGGGGACTAGCGGGAGTCTAACCTACGAGCAGTACTTC.

V and J are TRBV30 and TRBJ1-3, with no clear D. Germline V gives CDR1 GTSNPN, CDR2 SVGIG (reference sequence). CDR3 size: 11 residues. Deletions cut 8 bases from V and 4 bases from J, with 9 bases between. The CDR3 sequence is CAGPSGNTIYF. The CDR3 DNA follows: TGTGCCGGCCCATCGGGAAACACCATATATTTT.

The chain employs TRBV19 and TRBJ2-3; D uncertain. Germline V lookup: CDR1 LNHDA, CDR2 SQIVND (reference sequence). V was pared by 7 bases and J by 4 bases, with 6 bases between. This CDR3 comprises 11 residues. As DNA, the CDR3 is TGTGCCAGTACGTTTGCAGATACGCAGTATTTT. It encodes CASTFADTQYF.

V usage is TRBV2 and J usage is TRBJ1-5; D gene ambiguous. Trimming took off 7 bases at V and 5 bases at J, with 12 bases between the two ends. The CDR3 contains 13 residues. Germline V gives CDR1 SNHLY, CDR2 FYNNEI. The CDR3 bases are TGTGCCAGCAACTCGGACGCGGATCAGCCCCAGCATTTT. This gives the protein CASNSDADQPQHF.

V is TRBV5-6 and J is TRBJ2-1; D might be TRBD2 (5 bases). There are 11 residues in the CDR3. Germline CDR1 and CDR2: SGHDT and YYEEEE. Trimming removed 6 bases from V and 9 bases from J, with 10 bases in between. The CDR3 sequence: CASIRGLEQFF. The CDR3 DNA is TGTGCCAGCATTCGAGGGCTTGAGCAGTTCTTC.

This clone appeared a single time. V gene TRBV28 combines with J gene TRBJ1-1; D possibly corresponds to TRBD1 (5 bases). Trimming took 6 bases from V and 1 from J, leaving 12 bases between them. The CDR3 has 14 residues. Germline loops: CDR1 MDHEN, CDR2 SYDVKM. For the CDR3, the DNA is TGTGCCAGCAGGATGGGACTGAAGAACACTGAAGCTTTCTTT. Translation gives CASRMGLKNTEAFF.

The V call is TRBV14, the J call TRBJ2-1; D call uncertain. CDR3 size: 13 residues. Germline CDR1 reads SGHDN; CDR2 reads FVKESK. The V end was cut by 4 bases, the J end by 9 bases, with 13 bases between. The CDR3 spells CASSLKTSGEQFF. CDR3 nucleotide sequence: TGTGCCAGCAGCCTCAAGACCTCCGGTGAGCAGTTCTTC. The full variable domain, its missing parts supplied by reference TRBV14 and TRBJ2-1, is EAGVTQFPSHSVIEKGQTVTLRCDPISGHDNLYWYRRVMGKEIKFLLHFVKESKQDESGMPNNRFLAERTGGTYSTLKVQPAELEDSGVYFCASSLKTSGEQFFGPGTRLTVL.

The CDR3 bases are TGTGCCAGCAGTTTGACAGGAGATCGCTATGGCTACACCTTC. It is translated as CASSLTGDRYGYTF. The chain is built from TRBV2 and TRBJ1-2, with D possibly matching TRBD1 (6 bases). V lost 5 bases to trimming and J lost 4 bases, with 14 bases between them. CDR3 length: 14 amino acids. The V gene's germline CDR1 is SNHLY and CDR2 FYNNEI.

The CDR3 spells CASSSRPQGRDTEAFF. Written as DNA, the CDR3 is TGTGCCAGCAGTTCACGCCCACAGGGGAGGGACACTGAAGCTTTCTTT. The V gene is TRBV6-2 or TRBV6-3, the J gene TRBJ1-1; 7 nucleotides align to TRBD1. V dropped 4 bases and J dropped 3; count of bases not matched to a gene: 11. The CDR3 covers 16 residues. Germline loops: CDR1 MNHEY, CDR2 SVGEGT.

The chain carries TRBV15 and TRBJ1-3; 7 bases match TRBD1. CDR1 is LNHNV and CDR2 is YYDKDF in the germline V gene (reference sequence). The CDR3 consists of 15 residues. The ends lost 5 bases at V and 0 bases at J; junction bases unmatched: 4. The CDR3 protein is CATSWTGGSGNTIYF. CDR3 bases: TGTGCCACCAGCTGGACAGGCGGCTCTGGAAACACCATATATTTT.

The gene calls are TRBV7-9 and TRBJ2-7; a weak D match, TRBD2 (6 bases). CDR1 is SEHNR and CDR2 is FQNEAQ in the germline V gene (reference sequence). Trimming cost V 3 bases and J 7 bases, with 10 bases left between them. The CDR3 totals 12 residues. DNA of the CDR3: TGTGCCAGCAGCTTCTACCGGGAGGAGCAGTACTTC. It encodes CASSFYREEQYF. Combining the CDR3 with reference TRBV7-9 and TRBJ2-7 gives the whole variable domain DTGVSQNPRHKITKRGQNVTFRCDPISEHNRLYWYRQTLGQGPEFLTYFQNEAQLEKSRLLSDRFSAERPKGSFSTLEIQRTEQGDSAMYLCASSFYREEQYFGPGTRLTVT.

The chain has TRBV10-3 and TRBJ1-5; D is uncertain. The V gene lost 6 bases and the J gene lost 6 bases, with 12 bases spanning the gap. This CDR3 is built from 13 residues. Germline CDR1 and CDR2: ENHRY and SYGVKD. The CDR3 bases are TGTGCCATCAGACTTTCCGCGGGTCAGCCCCAGCATTTT. This sequence encodes CAIRLSAGQPQHF.

The rearrangement joins TRBV27 to TRBJ2-3, with 7 bases that match TRBD1. Germline loops: CDR1 MNHEY, CDR2 SMNVEV (reference sequence). The CDR3 runs to 15 residues. J gave up 4 bases and V 6 bases, and 10 bases lay outside the gene matches. The CDR3 spells CASRLRGMISDTQYF. DNA of the CDR3: TGTGCCAGCAGACTCAGGGGGATGATTTCAGATACGCAGTATTTT.

The rearrangement joins TRBV19 to TRBJ2-1; D remains unclear. The V end lost 5 bases, the J end lost 4 bases, and 6 bases lay between the germline ends. The CDR3 totals 12 residues. The germline CDR1 and CDR2 sequences are LNHDA and SQIVND (reference sequence). The CDR3 loop reads CASSAKYNEQFF. The CDR3 nucleotides are TGTGCCAGTAGTGCCAAGTACAATGAGCAGTTCTTC.

The V and J genes are TRBV24-1 and TRBJ1-1, with no clear D. The CDR3 spans 14 residues. CDR1 and CDR2 from the germline V gene are KGHDR and SFDVKD. Trimming cost V 2 bases and J 1 base, with 7 bases left between them. The CDR3 DNA reads as TGTGCCACCAGTGATTCTAGCTCGAACACTGAAGCTTTCTTT. Translation gives CATSDSSSNTEAFF.

This chain connects TRBV20-1 to TRBJ2-1; D ambiguous. The length of the CDR3 is 11 residues. CDR1 and CDR2 (germline): DFQATT, SNEGSKA (reference sequence). V was clipped by 5 bases and J by 8 bases, with 10 bases between them. CDR3 sequence: CSAHNGDEQFF. Here the CDR3 DNA reads TGCAGTGCTCATAATGGCGATGAGCAGTTCTTC.